This T cell receptor (beta chain) derives from a study of cytomegalovirus exposure and HLA in healthy donors. Overall study results and limits: A later analysis, which compared TCR beta chains of equal frequency, found the HLA-associated ones more clonally expanded.

A multiplex PCR was run with 60 Vbeta primers and 13 Jbeta primers. Profiled with immunoSEQ multiplex PCR; TCRdb holds only in-frame clones, not every one. In the table there are around 180,000 clones, about three quarters of which are singletons. The CDR3 consists of 14 residues. Trimming removed 1 base from V and 4 bases from J, with 11 bases in between. The germline V gene encodes CDR1 SGHNT and CDR2 YYREEE (reference sequence). As to this clone: Its specificity is unknown.

The chain is built from TRBV5-4 and TRBJ1-2; possible D gene TRBD1, 6 bases. Sequenced material: PBMCs. This clonotype originated in a girl aged 10-17 years in good health and CMV-seronegative. The CDR3 loop is CASSLSGQSYGYTF. The CDR3 nucleotides are TGTGCCAGCAGCTTGAGTGGACAGAGCTATGGCTACACCTTC.